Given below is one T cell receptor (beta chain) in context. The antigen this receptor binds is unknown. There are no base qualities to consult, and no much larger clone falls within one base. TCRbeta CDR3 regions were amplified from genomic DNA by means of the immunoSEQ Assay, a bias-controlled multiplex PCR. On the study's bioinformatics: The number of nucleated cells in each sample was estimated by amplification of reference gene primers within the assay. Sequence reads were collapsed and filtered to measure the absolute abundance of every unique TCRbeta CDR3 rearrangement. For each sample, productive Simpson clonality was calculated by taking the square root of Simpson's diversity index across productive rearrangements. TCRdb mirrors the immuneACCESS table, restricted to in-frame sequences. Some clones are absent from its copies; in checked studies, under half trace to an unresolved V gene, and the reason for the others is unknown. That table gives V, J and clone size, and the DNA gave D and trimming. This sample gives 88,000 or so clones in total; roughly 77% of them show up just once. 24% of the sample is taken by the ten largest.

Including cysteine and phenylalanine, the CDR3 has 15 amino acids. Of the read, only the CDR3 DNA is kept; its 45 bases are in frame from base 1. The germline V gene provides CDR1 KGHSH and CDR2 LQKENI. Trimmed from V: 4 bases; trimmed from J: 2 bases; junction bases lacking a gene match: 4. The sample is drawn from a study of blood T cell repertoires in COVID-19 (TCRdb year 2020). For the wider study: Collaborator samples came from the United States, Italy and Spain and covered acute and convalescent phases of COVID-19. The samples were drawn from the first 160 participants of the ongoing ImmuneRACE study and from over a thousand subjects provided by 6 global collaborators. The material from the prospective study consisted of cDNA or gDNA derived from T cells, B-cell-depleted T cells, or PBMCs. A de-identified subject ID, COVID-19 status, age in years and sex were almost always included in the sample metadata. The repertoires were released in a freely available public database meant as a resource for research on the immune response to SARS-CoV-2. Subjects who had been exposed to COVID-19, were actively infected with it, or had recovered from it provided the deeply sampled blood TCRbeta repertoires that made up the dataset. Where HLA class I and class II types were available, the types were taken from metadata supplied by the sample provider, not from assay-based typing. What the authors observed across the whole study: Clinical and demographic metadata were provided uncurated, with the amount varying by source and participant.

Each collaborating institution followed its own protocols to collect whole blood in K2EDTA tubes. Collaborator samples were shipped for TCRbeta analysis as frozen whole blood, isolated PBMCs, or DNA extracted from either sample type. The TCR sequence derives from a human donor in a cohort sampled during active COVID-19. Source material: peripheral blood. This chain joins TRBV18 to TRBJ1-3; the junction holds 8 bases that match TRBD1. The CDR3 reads CASSQQGVAGNTIYF. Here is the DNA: TGTGCCAGCTCACAACAGGGGGTAGCTGGAAACACCATATATTTT.